This entry features one T cell receptor (beta chain) sequence. Its antigen remains unknown. Germline V gives CDR1 SGHRS, CDR2 YFSETQ. CDR3 length equals 14 residues. Losses at the gene ends were 2 bases for V and 5 bases for J; bases not matched to a gene: 5. TCRdb redid the calling of the 5' RACE reads with MiXCR, one entry per CDR3 protein. In the table there are a few hundred thousand distinct CDR3 sequences, approximately 4.2% of which are singletons. These data are taken from a study of T cells after yellow fever vaccination. The study's findings and limits: Contaminating bulk clonotypes could be abundant in FACS-sorted repertoires. Only a minor proportion of clonotypes was detected across both CD4 and CD8 compartments.

Sequenced material: PBMCs, taken 5 days after the yellow fever booster vaccination. This TCR was recovered from a man aged 18 to 29 who received the YFV17D yellow fever vaccine. V and J are TRBV5-1 and TRBJ2-3; TRBD2 aligns across 7 bases. CDR3 region: CASSFAASGDTQYF. CDR3 nucleotide sequence: TGCGCCAGCAGCTTCGCAGCTAGCGGAGATACGCAGTATTTT.